A single sample is the source of the 11 T cell receptor beta chains below, sequenced in a study of CD8 T cells in ankylosing spondylitis. Regarding the study as a whole: In ankylosing spondylitis blood, a motif of eight highly homologous TCR beta variants appeared characteristic.

Each CDR3 protein gets one entry after TCRdb re-called the 5' RACE reads with MiXCR. The repertoire consists of some 450,000 distinct CDR3 sequences, with more than 15% occurring once and the leading ten covering approximately 0.93%. The antigens of these receptors remain unknown. Sequenced sample: blood, either unsorted or a sorted T cell fraction (not recorded which). These receptors came from a male donor with ankylosing spondylitis.

This clonotype was counted a few times. This chain links TRBV4-1 with TRBJ2-2; TRBD1 is a possible D gene (6 bases). V was shortened by 2 bases and J by 1 base, with 11 bases between the two germline ends. CDR3 length: 16 residues. CDR1 and CDR2 (germline): MGHRA, YSYEKL. The CDR3 protein is CASSQTGRGNTGELFF. CDR3 nucleotides: TGCGCCAGCAGCCAAACGGGCAGGGGGAACACCGGGGAGCTGTTTTTT.

This clonotype was found many times. The genes are TRBV10-3 and TRBJ1-1; a possible D gene is TRBD1 (6 bases). The CDR3 runs 14 residues. From germline, CDR1 is ENHRY and CDR2 SYGVKD. Between the trimmed V and J ends, which lost 7 bases and 1 base, there was a span of 13 bases. CDR3: CAITLQGPNTEAFF. Here the CDR3 DNA reads TGTGCCATCACCCTCCAGGGGCCGAACACTGAAGCTTTCTTT.

V usage is TRBV3-1 and J usage is TRBJ2-2; D remains ambiguous. Per the germline V gene, CDR1 is LGHDT and CDR2 is YNNKEL (reference sequence). CDR3 length: 14 amino acids. V was clipped by 4 bases and J by 4 bases, with 10 bases between them. The chain's CDR3 is CASSPRLGTGELFF. The CDR3 region has the DNA TGTGCCAGCAGCCCCCGCCTTGGCACCGGGGAGCTGTTTTTT.

This clonotype showed up many times. V usage is TRBV10-3 and J usage is TRBJ1-2, with a tentative D call TRBD1 (5 bases). CDR1 ENHRY and CDR2 SYGVKD come from the germline V gene. With 7 bases removed from V and 8 bases from J, the gap between germline ends came to 17 bases. The CDR3 has 13 residues. The CDR3 region has the DNA TGTGCCATCACTCCCACGGAAGGGGAAGGCTACACCTTC. Protein product: CAITPTEGEGYTF.

The rearrangement links TRBV5-1 to TRBJ1-1; possibly TRBD1 for D (5 bases). The germline gives CDR1 SGHRS, CDR2 YFSETQ. The CDR3 length is 17 residues. The ends were cut back, 4 bases at V and 4 bases at J, with 23 bases in the middle. CDR3 sequence reads: CASSLGLGRALLTEAFF. The CDR3 region has the DNA TGCGCCAGCAGCCTGGGCCTGGGCAGGGCCCTACTCACTGAAGCTTTCTTT.

The rearrangement joins TRBV11-2 to TRBJ1-5, with 9 bases matching TRBD1. Losses at the gene ends were 1 base for V and 1 base for J; bases not matched to a gene: 5. The CDR3 sequence is 17 residues long. Per the germline V gene, CDR1 is SGHAT and CDR2 is FQNNGV. The CDR3 DNA reads TGTGCCAGCAGCTTAGGGTGGACAGGGGCAAGCAATCAGCCCCAGCATTTT. This encodes CASSLGWTGASNQPQHF.

The table lists this clonotype with a few counts. This chain joins TRBV5-1 and TRBJ2-1, with TRBD2 matching 13 bases. Germline-derived CDR1 and CDR2 are SGHRS and YFSETQ. J was trimmed by 6 bases and V by 3 bases; bases with no gene match: 3. This CDR3 region has 15 residues. The CDR3 region has the DNA TGCGCCAGCAGCTCTCGACTAGCGGGGGGCAATGAGCAGTTCTTC. Its protein is CASSSRLAGGNEQFF.

This chain links TRBV20-1 with TRBJ2-4; maybe TRBD1 (6 bases). The V and J ends lost 5 bases and 13 bases respectively, with 15 bases between them. Germline CDR1 and CDR2: DFQATT and SNEGSKA (reference sequence). The CDR3 extends over 11 amino acids. CDR3 protein: CSAGRLGHQYF. CDR3 DNA: TGCAGTGCTGGCCGTTTGGGACACCAGTACTTC.

This clonotype has a handful of counts. CDR3 nucleotides: TGCAGTGCTTCAGACAGACAGTTGTTGTACGAGCAGTACTTC. Encoded protein: CSASDRQLLYEQYF. J is TRBJ2-7 and V is TRBV20-1; D is possibly TRBD1 (5 bases). The V end lost 5 bases, the J end lost 4 bases, and 18 bases lay between the germline ends. Germline CDR1 is DFQATT and CDR2 is SNEGSKA (reference sequence). The CDR3 length is 14 residues.

A few counts support this clonotype. This chain joins TRBV25-1 and TRBJ1-2, with 7 bases lining up with TRBD1. This CDR3 has 15 amino acids. Trimming at V came to 3 bases and at J to 8 bases, leaving 12 bases not matched to a gene. CDR1 is MGHDK and CDR2 is SYGVNS in the germline V gene. The CDR3 sequence is CASSDPNTGVRGYTF. The DNA for the CDR3 is TGTGCCAGCAGTGACCCGAATACAGGGGTGAGAGGCTACACCTTC.

Only a few counts were recorded for this clonotype. Germline and junction disagree at one end, which may indicate a read error. The chain recombines TRBV7-9 with TRBJ2-1; TRBD1 matches at 10 bases. CDR1 is SEHNR, CDR2 FQNEAQ, per germline (reference sequence). The CDR3 length is 15 residues. This CDR3 is CASSTSGTGDYDQFF. The CDR3 nucleotides read TGTGCCAGCAGCACCTCCGGGACAGGGGATTATGACCAGTTCTTC.